What follows are 22 T cell receptor beta chains derived from one specimen sequenced in a study of blood T cell repertoires in COVID-19 (dated by TCRdb to the early 2020s). Library preparation was by the immunoSEQ multiplex PCR assay. In TCRdb, the immuneACCESS table is reduced to in-frame sequences with V and J assigned. These tables do not hold every clone; where another copy was compared, an unresolved V gene accounts for under half, and the others remain unexplained. Here the sample has under 80,000 clones; approximately 80% occur a single time. The ten largest clones capture approximately 12% of the sample. Material: peripheral blood. These TCRs come from a human donor in a cohort sampled during active COVID-19.

The CDR3 region is CASSQTGGNYGYTF. Here the CDR3 DNA reads TGTGCCAGCAGCCAGACAGGGGGAAACTATGGCTACACCTTC. The chain uses TRBV7-2 and TRBJ1-2, with 9 bases aligning to TRBD1. Germline-derived CDR1 and CDR2 are SGHTA and FQGNSA. V lost 5 bases and J lost 2; bases outside the gene matches: 3. The CDR3 totals 14 residues.

This clone has only one observation. This chain links TRBV5-5 with TRBJ2-3; unclear D gene. The CDR3 extends over 12 amino acids. Trimming removed 3 bases at V and 5 bases at J, with 7 bases between. Germline CDR1 is SGHKS and CDR2 is YYEKEE (reference sequence). The CDR3 DNA follows: TGTGCCAGCAGCTCAACTGTAGATACGCAGTATTTT. This encodes CASSSTVDTQYF. The entire variable domain, with the rest obtained from reference TRBV5-5 and TRBJ2-3, is as follows: DAGVTQSPTHLIKTRGQQVTLRCSPISGHKSVSWYQQVLGQGPQFIFQYYEKEERGRGNFPDRFSARQFPNYSSELNVNALLLGDSALYLCASSSTVDTQYFGPGTRLTVL.

As to this clone: At one of its ends the junction is not consistent with the germline gene, which may arise from a read error. The CDR3 DNA reads as TGTGCTAGCAGCTTGGGGACAGCGGCCGGGGAGCTGTTTTTT. It translates to CASSLGTAAGELFF. The rearrangement links TRBV7-7 to TRBJ2-2, with 7 bases identical to TRBD1. From germline, CDR1 is SSHAT and CDR2 FNYEAQ (reference sequence). The CDR3 spans 14 residues. The whole variable domain, remainder taken from reference TRBV7-7 and TRBJ2-2, is GAGVSQSPRYKVTKRGQDVTLRCDPISSHATLYWYQQALGQGPEFLTYFNYEAQPDKSGLPSDRFSAERPEGSISTLTIQRTEQRDSAMYRCASSLGTAAGELFFGEGSRLTVL.

The genes are TRBV6-5 and TRBJ2-1; 8 bases are shared with TRBD2. The trim removed 6 bases at V and 3 bases at J, leaving 4 bases unmatched. The CDR3 has 14 residues. Germline V gene sequence: CDR1 MNHEY, CDR2 SVGAGI. DNA of the CDR3: TGTGCCAGCAGCCCGGGAGGGGGCTACAATGAGCAGTTCTTC. Its translation is CASSPGGGYNEQFF.

This chain joins TRBV6-6 and TRBJ2-5; the D is unclear. CDR3 length equals 14 residues. V lost 0 bases and J 2 bases, leaving 7 bases between the germline ends. Germline V gene sequence: CDR1 MNHNY, CDR2 SVGAGI (reference sequence). The CDR3 loop reads CASSYSPSQETQYF. As DNA, the CDR3 is TGTGCCAGCAGTTACTCTCCTAGTCAAGAGACCCAGTACTTC.

The chain joins TRBV6-6 to TRBJ1-6; 7 bases map to TRBD1. Losses at the gene ends were 5 bases for V and 4 bases for J; bases not matched to a gene: 11. CDR3 length: 17 residues. Germline V gene lookup returns CDR1 MNHNY and CDR2 SVGAGI (reference sequence). CDR3 region: CASSRGGGTDYNSPLHF. CDR3 bases: TGTGCCAGCAGTCGCGGAGGCGGGACAGATTATAATTCACCCCTCCACTTT.

Comments on this clone: One end of the junction does not line up with germline, which may come from a read error. The V gene is TRBV28, the J gene TRBJ1-4, with TRBD1 matching over 10 bases. Germline V gives CDR1 MDHEN, CDR2 SYDVKM. This CDR3 contains 12 residues. The CDR3 DNA is TGTGCTACCCGGGACAGGGGCCCATTCTTAGCTTTT. Translating gives CATRDRGPFLAF.

This clone occurred once. This chain links TRBV6-2 or TRBV6-3 with TRBJ1-2; D gene unclear. Germline CDR1 and CDR2: MNHEY and SVGEGT. Trimming cost V 5 bases and J 3 bases, with 16 bases left between them. The CDR3 has 15 residues. The chain's CDR3 is CASSLPGWRDYGYTF. CDR3 nucleotides: TGTGCCAGCAGTCTCCCGGGTTGGCGTGACTATGGCTACACCTTC.

The chain links TRBV15 to TRBJ2-5; 11 bases map to TRBD1. Germline-derived CDR1 and CDR2 are LNHNV and YYDKDF (reference sequence). This CDR3 contains 15 residues. V was clipped by 2 bases and J by 4 bases; unmatched bases: 3. In nucleotides, the CDR3 is TGTGCCACCAGCAGATCGGGGACAGGGGGAGAGACCCAGTACTTC. This sequence encodes CATSRSGTGGETQYF.

This clone showed up just a few times. This sequence joins TRBV3-1 (or the pseudogene TRBV3-2) and TRBJ1-3, with 7 nucleotides matching TRBD1. The junction had 4 bases not matched to a gene; V was cut back by 4 bases and J by 1 base. CDR1 is LGHDT, CDR2 YNNKEL, per germline (reference sequence). The CDR3 runs 15 residues. The CDR3 DNA sequence: TGTGCCAGCAGCCTTATGACAGGGTCTGGAAACACCATATATTTT. Protein product: CASSLMTGSGNTIYF.

The rearrangement links TRBV19 to TRBJ1-1; D might be TRBD1 (5 bases). Germline loops: CDR1 LNHDA, CDR2 SQIVND (reference sequence). This CDR3 is 13 amino acids long. V was trimmed by 4 bases and J by 0 bases, leaving 6 bases between them. For the CDR3, the DNA is TGTGCCAGTAGTAAGACAGTGAACACTGAAGCTTTCTTT. This sequence encodes CASSKTVNTEAFF. Supplemented by reference TRBV19 and TRBJ1-1, the full variable domain reads DGGITQSPKYLFRKEGQNVTLSCEQNLNHDAMYWYRQDPGQGLRLIYYSQIVNDFQKGDIAEGYSVSREKKESFPLTVTSAQKNPTAFYLCASSKTVNTEAFFGQGTRLTVV.

Only a few counts were recorded for this clone. The chain couples TRBV27 to TRBJ2-7, with a possible D match to TRBD1 (6 bases). The CDR3 length is 14 residues. V was pared by 2 bases and J by 7 bases, with 15 bases between. CDR1 MNHEY and CDR2 SMNVEV come from the germline V gene (reference sequence). The DNA of the CDR3 is TGTGCCAGCAGTTTAGTAGTGGGGGCTTGGGAGCAGTACGTC. It codes for CASSLVVGAWEQYV.

This sequence joins TRBV18 and TRBJ2-7; D uncertain. The CDR3 is 14 residues long. V shed 3 bases and J shed 2 bases, with 11 bases lying between them. Germline CDR1 reads KGHSH; CDR2 reads LQKENI. The CDR3 sequence is CASSPSSGPYEQYV. CDR3 DNA: TGTGCCAGCTCACCGTCCTCGGGTCCCTACGAGCAGTACGTC.

This clone occurred a few times. This chain connects TRBV29-1 to TRBJ1-1; D is possibly TRBD1 (5 bases). CDR3 length: 13 amino acids. Looked up from germline, CDR1 is SQVTM and CDR2 is ANQGSEA. Trimming took off 4 bases at V and 0 bases at J, with 9 bases between the two ends. The CDR3 is CSVAKGMNTEAFF. The CDR3 DNA sequence: TGCAGCGTTGCAAAGGGGATGAACACTGAAGCTTTCTTT.

The CDR3 bases are TGTGCCAGCTCATCGGGACAGGGCTACGAGCAGTACTTC. It yields the protein CASSSGQGYEQYF. This sequence joins TRBV18 and TRBJ2-7; TRBD1 aligns across 9 bases. Trimming took 5 bases from V and 3 from J; bases not matched to a gene: 2. This CDR3 spans 13 amino acids. Germline V gene lookup returns CDR1 KGHSH and CDR2 LQKENI.

Notes on this clone: The same CDR3 also results from other DNA sequences found in this sample. The chain couples TRBV7-9 to TRBJ1-1; D is uncertain. The CDR3 is 12 amino acids. The germline CDR1 and CDR2 sequences are SEHNR and FQNEAQ (reference sequence). Trimming stripped 5 bases from V and 5 bases from J, with 9 bases between. CDR3 sequence (DNA): TGTGCCAGCAGCCCCGGAGGAACTGAAGCTTTCTTT. It translates to CASSPGGTEAFF.

The genes are TRBV7-2 and TRBJ2-7, with TRBD2 identical over 9 bases. The length of the CDR3 is 17 residues. The V segment lost 1 base and the J segment 6 bases; nucleotides outside the gene matches: 13. The V gene's germline CDR1 is SGHTA and CDR2 FQGNSA. The CDR3 reads CASSLDWRGGSRGEQYF. CDR3 coding DNA: TGTGCCAGCAGCTTAGATTGGCGGGGGGGCTCCAGAGGCGAGCAGTACTTC. Drawing the rest from reference TRBV7-2 and TRBJ2-7, the complete variable domain is GAGVSQSPSNKVTEKGKDVELRCDPISGHTALYWYRQSLGQGLEFLIYFQGNSAPDKSGLPSDRFSAERTGGSVSTLTIQRTQQEDSAVYLCASSLDWRGGSRGEQYFGPGTRLTVT.

The chain is built from TRBV6-5 and TRBJ1-3; 8 bases are a match to TRBD1. Germline V lookup: CDR1 MNHEY, CDR2 SVGAGI. Losses at the gene ends were 6 bases for V and 8 bases for J; bases not matched to a gene: 9. CDR3 size: 14 residues. The CDR3 DNA reads TGTGCCAGCAGCAGACAGGGGCGTTGGGACACCATATATTTT. It yields the protein CASSRQGRWDTIYF.

The gene calls are TRBV23-1 and TRBJ1-5; 7 nucleotides match TRBD1. TRBV23-1 is labeled an ORF, and its function is uncertain. CDR3 length: 15 residues. Unmatched junction bases numbered 6, after V lost 3 bases and J lost 4 bases. Here the CDR3 reads CASSHRDSRNQPQHF. The CDR3 nucleotides read TGCGCCAGCAGTCACAGGGACAGCCGGAATCAGCCCCAGCATTTT.

This rearrangement joins TRBV6-5 to TRBJ2-7; D may be TRBD2 (6 bases). The V gene's germline CDR1 is MNHEY and CDR2 SVGAGI. Trimming took off 7 bases at V and 6 bases at J, with 13 bases between the two ends. The CDR3 has 12 amino acids. CDR3 in DNA: TGTGCCAGCATGGGACTCAGGCGCGAGCAGTACTTC. This encodes CASMGLRREQYF.

The rearrangement joins TRBV5-1 to TRBJ2-7; TRBD1 agrees at 7 bases. CDR1 is SGHRS and CDR2 is YFSETQ in the germline V gene. The CDR3 length is 12 residues. After removal of 4 bases from V and 6 bases from J, the junction contained 4 bases not matched to a gene. CDR3 in DNA: TGCGCCAGCAGCGAGTACAGGGGCGAGCAGTACTTC. As protein: CASSEYRGEQYF.

The CDR3 DNA reads TGTGCCAGCAGTTCGATCGGGGTGGCCGGAAAACTGTTTTTT. Translation: CASSSIGVAGKLFF. The chain is built from TRBV27 and TRBJ1-4, with D unclear. V dropped 4 bases and J dropped 10 bases, with 16 bases sitting between them. CDR1 MNHEY and CDR2 SMNVEV come from the germline V gene (reference sequence). This CDR3 is 14 amino acids long.